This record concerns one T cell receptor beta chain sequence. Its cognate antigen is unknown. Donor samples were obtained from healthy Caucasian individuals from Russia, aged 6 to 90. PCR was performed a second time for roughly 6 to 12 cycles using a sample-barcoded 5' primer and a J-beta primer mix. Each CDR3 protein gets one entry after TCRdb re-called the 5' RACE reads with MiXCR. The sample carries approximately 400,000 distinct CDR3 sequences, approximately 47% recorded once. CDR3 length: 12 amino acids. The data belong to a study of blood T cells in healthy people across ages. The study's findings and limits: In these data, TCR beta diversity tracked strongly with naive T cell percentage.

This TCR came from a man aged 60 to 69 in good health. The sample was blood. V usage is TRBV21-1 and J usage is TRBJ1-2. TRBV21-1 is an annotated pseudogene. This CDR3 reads CASSKEEYGYTF. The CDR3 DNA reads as TGTGCCAGCAGCAAAGAGGAATATGGCTACACCTTC.